What follows describes a single T cell receptor beta chain. Antigen unknown. The sample contains more than one DNA sequence encoding this CDR3. Every donor had blood drawn once into heparin, approximately 120 mL on average. These data belong to a study of beta chain features in type 1 diabetes. TCRB transcripts that were expressed got sequenced, as all of the isolated RNA had been reverse transcribed. Clones were sequenced by immunoSEQ multiplex PCR, and TCRdb holds only the in-frame ones, with some missing. The sample shows around 690,000 clones, 9.5% to 15% of them seen only once. V dropped 0 bases and J dropped 0 bases, with 0 bases sitting between them. Germline V CDR1 and CDR2: SGHAT, FQDESV (reference sequence). CDR3 length equals 13 residues. General observations from the study: Shorter TCRB CDR3s, moderately but significantly so, marked every one of the four CD4+ subsets in Type 1 diabetes patients. Unsettled here was the matter of whether HLA type influences TCRB rearrangement.

This receptor was identified in a man younger than 40 with type 1 diabetes. V usage is TRBV11-1 and J usage is TRBJ2-1; no clear D. Sequenced input: naive CD4+ T cells from blood. The CDR3 nucleotides are TGTGCCAGCAGCTTAGCCTCCTACAATGAGCAGTTCTTC. It yields the protein CASSLASYNEQFF.